The source of this T cell receptor beta chain is a study of blood T cells in healthy people across ages. The study's findings and limits: Diversity figures based on one million T cells were deemed too low. PBMCs were not sorted, which prevented a conclusive comparison of naive versus antigen-experienced cells.

V lost 5 bases and J 5 bases, leaving 10 bases between the germline ends. Germline assignment: CDR1 SGHNT and CDR2 YENEEA. This CDR3 spans 13 amino acids. Total RNA, at least 5 micrograms per sample, was extracted from PBMCs. With a J-beta primer mix and a sample-barcoded 5' primer, a second PCR ran about 7 to 12 cycles. TCRdb itself ran the 5' RACE reads through MiXCR, one entry per CDR3 protein. The table records over 1,300,000 distinct CDR3 sequences, approximately 59% of them present only once. This clonotype has a handful of counts. The antigen is undetermined. The chain links TRBV11-3 to TRBJ2-4, with D uncertain. Sequences were obtained from blood. This receptor was obtained from a man between 18 and 35 years old in good health. The CDR3 DNA is TGTGCCAGCAGCACGCACAGCGAAAACATTCAGTACTTC. Translation gives CASSTHSENIQYF.